The 23 T cell receptor beta chains below all came from one sample that was sequenced in a study of low-dose radiotherapy and immunotherapy resistance in tumors. Described time point: before trial treatment. First-strand cDNA used TRAV- and TRBV-specific primers, covering alpha and beta chains. The TCRs were subjected to amplification over around 18 PCR cycles employing a constant-region primer in conjunction with a V-primer adapter. TCRdb reprocessed the reads with MiXCR, giving one entry per CDR3 protein. The sample yields tens of thousands of distinct CDR3 sequences, around 32% seen once. The specimen comprised PBMCs, sampled before treatment. The receptors shown here come from a female donor with ovarian cancer.

This clonotype was seen at least ten times. V usage is TRBV6-5 and J usage is TRBJ1-3; maybe TRBD1 (5 bases). The germline V gene has CDR1 MNHEY and CDR2 SVGAGI. The CDR3 is 15 residues long. Trimming cost V 7 bases and J 0 bases, with 13 bases left between them. CDR3 sequence reads: CASTQGRSSGNTIYF. Here the CDR3 DNA reads TGTGCCAGCACCCAGGGACGGAGCTCTGGAAACACCATATATTTT.

Ten or more counts support this clonotype. The V and J genes are TRBV3-1 and TRBJ2-1; 15 nucleotides agree with TRBD2. The CDR3 loop spans 19 amino acids. Trimming removed 5 bases from V and 8 bases from J; junction bases left unmatched: 16. From germline, CDR1 is LGHDT and CDR2 YNNKEL (reference sequence). The CDR3 loop reads CASSSRGFGTSGRSYEQFF. CDR3 in DNA: TGTGCCAGCAGCTCTCGAGGATTCGGGACTAGCGGGAGGAGCTATGAGCAGTTCTTC.

This clonotype was seen only a few times. The chain recombines TRBV28 with TRBJ2-1, with 7 bases identical to TRBD2. After removal of 5 bases from V and 8 bases from J, the junction contained 15 bases not matched to a gene. Germline CDR1 reads MDHEN; CDR2 reads SYDVKM. The CDR3 sequence is 16 residues long. CDR3 coding DNA: TGTGCCAGCAGTACCATGAGCGGGGTCTCCGGGGATGAGCAGTTCTTC. Amino acids: CASSTMSGVSGDEQFF. The complete variable domain, with remaining parts taken from reference TRBV28 and TRBJ2-1, reads DVKVTQSSRYLVKRTGEKVFLECVQDMDHENMFWYRQDPGLGLRLIYFSYDVKMKEKGDIPEGYSVSREKKERFSLILESASTNQTSMYLCASSTMSGVSGDEQFFGPGTRLTVL.

This clonotype has a count of ten or more. This chain connects TRBV3-1 to TRBJ2-1; 10 bases map to TRBD2. The CDR3 sequence is 16 residues long. J gave up 8 bases and V 6 bases, and 13 bases lay outside the gene matches. CDR1 and CDR2 (germline): LGHDT, YNNKEL (reference sequence). The CDR3 DNA reads as TGTGCCAGCAGTCCAGCTAGCGGGAGCAAGGGTCATGAGCAGTTCTTC. This sequence encodes CASSPASGSKGHEQFF.

This clonotype has at least ten counts. The chain has TRBV18 and TRBJ2-3, with 11 bases aligning to TRBD2. V shed 3 bases, J shed 2 bases, and the junction held 16 bases outside the gene matches. Germline V CDR1 and CDR2: KGHSH, LQKENI. The CDR3 extends over 20 amino acids. CDR3 DNA sequence: TGTGCCAGCTCACCGCGAACTACTAGCGGGGGACATATATTCACAGATACGCAGTATTTT. Encoded protein: CASSPRTTSGGHIFTDTQYF.

The chain joins TRBV6-5 to TRBJ1-1; tentatively, D is TRBD1 (5 bases). This CDR3 contains 15 residues. CDR1 and CDR2 (germline): MNHEY, SVGAGI. Trimming took off 4 bases at V and 2 bases at J, with 14 bases between the two ends. The CDR3 DNA reads TGTGCCAGCAGTTCTTGGGACGGCGACAACACTGAAGCTTTCTTT. Residues: CASSSWDGDNTEAFF.

The table lists this clonotype with a count of one. The CDR3 region has the DNA TGCGCCAGCAGCGAACTAGCGGGGGGAACCTACGAGCAGTACTTC. Translating gives CASSELAGGTYEQYF. This chain joins TRBV4-3 and TRBJ2-7, with 12 bases identical to TRBD2. The V gene end was trimmed by 5 bases and the J gene end by 2 bases; junction bases not matched to a gene: 4. Germline values: CDR1 LGHNA, CDR2 YSLEER. The CDR3 sequence is 15 residues long.

This clonotype was seen repeatedly, ten times or more. V is TRBV24-1 and J is TRBJ2-1; 7 bases map to TRBD1. CDR1 is KGHDR and CDR2 is SFDVKD in the germline V gene. CDR3 length: 16 residues. V lost 4 bases to trimming and J lost 7 bases; unmatched junction nucleotides: 12. This CDR3 is CATSDRPAGGGNEQFF. The CDR3, as DNA: TGTGCCACCAGTGACCGCCCCGCAGGGGGTGGGAATGAGCAGTTCTTC.

The chain carries TRBV10-3 and TRBJ2-2; D is perhaps TRBD2 (6 bases). With 10 bases removed from V and 7 bases from J, the gap between germline ends came to 13 bases. The CDR3 loop spans 12 amino acids. CDR1 is ENHRY and CDR2 is SYGVKD in the germline V gene. The CDR3 DNA follows: TGTGCCACCCGACTAGTCGGCGGGGAGCTGTTTTTT. It translates to CATRLVGGELFF.

In this sample, this clonotype turned up many times. V gene TRBV20-1 combines with J gene TRBJ1-5; 7 nucleotides line up with TRBD1. CDR1 is DFQATT, CDR2 SNEGSKA, per germline (reference sequence). Trimming cost V 6 bases and J 3 bases; bases outside gene matches: 5. The CDR3 contains 13 residues. This CDR3 is CSARTGDNQPQHF. In DNA, the CDR3 is TGCAGTGCAAGGACAGGTGACAATCAGCCCCAGCATTTT.

This chain connects TRBV20-1 to TRBJ2-2; D remains ambiguous. V was clipped by 1 base and J by 1 base, with 7 bases between them. Germline V gives CDR1 DFQATT, CDR2 SNEGSKA (reference sequence). This CDR3 is 14 amino acids long. The CDR3, as DNA: TGCAGTGCTAGAGGCCAAAGGAACACCGGGGAGCTGTTTTTT. Translation: CSARGQRNTGELFF.

The rearrangement joins TRBV2 to TRBJ2-1, with 9 positions matching TRBD2. V lost 7 bases, J lost 2 bases, and 6 bases stayed unmatched. Germline CDR1 reads SNHLY; CDR2 reads FYNNEI. This CDR3 region has 15 residues. The CDR3 protein is CASKAGGPPYNEQFF. For the CDR3, the DNA is TGTGCCAGCAAAGCGGGAGGACCCCCCTACAATGAGCAGTTCTTC.

This clonotype occurred once. The J gene is TRBJ1-6, the V gene TRBV12-3 or TRBV12-4, with D possibly matching TRBD1 (6 bases). CDR3 length equals 15 residues. With 6 bases removed from V and 8 bases from J, the gap between germline ends came to 17 bases. The CDR3 region is CASRTGPVVDSPLHF. For the CDR3, the DNA is TGTGCCAGCAGAACAGGGCCGGTTGTTGATTCACCCCTCCACTTT.

V is TRBV20-1 and J is TRBJ2-1; D perhaps matches TRBD2 (5 bases). CDR1 and CDR2 (germline): DFQATT, SNEGSKA (reference sequence). This CDR3 is built from 13 residues. V was clipped by 7 bases and J by 4 bases, with 14 bases between them. DNA for the CDR3: TGCAGTGTTAGTGAGGGCAGGTACAATGAGCAGTTCTTC. Protein sequence: CSVSEGRYNEQFF.

The chain combines TRBV19 with TRBJ2-7, with D perhaps TRBD2 (5 bases). CDR1 is LNHDA, CDR2 SQIVND, per germline (reference sequence). This CDR3 is 18 amino acids long. Between the trimmed V and J ends, which lost 3 bases and 2 bases, there was a span of 23 bases. CDR3 sequence (DNA): TGTGCCAGTAGTATTATCGGGGTTGGGCTCGGAGATACCTACGAGCAGTACTTC. Its translation: CASSIIGVGLGDTYEQYF.

The chain couples TRBV12-3 or TRBV12-4 to TRBJ2-1; 9 positions agree with TRBD1. This CDR3 region has 17 residues. J lost 5 bases, V lost 0 bases, and 8 bases had no gene match. The CDR3 DNA is TGTGCCAGCAGTTTAGCGAGGGGACAGGGAAGGCACAATGAGCAGTTCTTC. It specifies CASSLARGQGRHNEQFF.

This chain joins TRBV5-1 and TRBJ2-7; D possibly corresponds to TRBD2 (6 bases). Looked up from germline, CDR1 is SGHRS and CDR2 is YFSETQ. The CDR3 is 15 residues long. Trimming shortened V by 0 bases and J by 2 bases, and 12 bases separated the two germline ends. CDR3 coding DNA: TGCGCCAGCAGCTTGGGGGGGGTCGTCACCTACGAGCAGTACTTC. Translated: CASSLGGVVTYEQYF.

The gene calls are TRBV30 and TRBJ1-2; D may be TRBD1 (5 bases). The germline V gene has CDR1 GTSNPN and CDR2 SVGIG (reference sequence). The CDR3 sequence is 13 residues long. V shed 2 bases and J shed 4 bases, with 11 bases lying between them. The CDR3 loop reads CAWSRDRSYGYTF. The CDR3 DNA reads as TGTGCCTGGAGTCGAGACAGAAGCTATGGCTACACCTTC.

This clonotype has a handful of counts. The V and J genes are TRBV12-3 or TRBV12-4 and TRBJ2-7; 11 positions agree with TRBD1. CDR3 length: 14 residues. J was trimmed by 6 bases and V by 2 bases; bases with no gene match: 3. CDR3: CASSLSGTGGEQYF. The CDR3 region has the DNA TGTGCCAGCAGTTTATCAGGGACAGGGGGCGAGCAGTACTTC.

This clonotype was counted many times. The CDR3 sequence: CATSDPGPQGGELFF. In DNA, the CDR3 is TGTGCCACCAGTGACCCGGGACCGCAGGGCGGGGAGCTGTTTTTT. This chain joins TRBV24-1 and TRBJ2-2; D tentatively reads TRBD1 or TRBD2 (5 bases each). Germline values: CDR1 KGHDR, CDR2 SFDVKD. The V gene lost 4 bases and the J gene lost 7 bases, with 15 bases spanning the gap. The CDR3 is made up of 15 amino acids.

This clonotype was counted ten times or more. This sequence joins TRBV7-9 and TRBJ1-2, with a tentative D call TRBD1 (5 bases). The germline V and J ends were trimmed by 5 bases and 4 bases, with 26 bases remaining between them. In germline, CDR1 is SEHNR, CDR2 FQNEAQ (reference sequence). CDR3 length: 18 residues. For the CDR3, the DNA is TGTGCCAGCAGCCCTAACCCCTCTACACAGGAGCGCTCCTATGGCTACACCTTC. This codes for CASSPNPSTQERSYGYTF.

The sample holds many counts of this clonotype. J is TRBJ2-7 and V is TRBV29-1, with 10 positions matching TRBD1. The ends lost 6 bases at V and 2 bases at J; junction bases unmatched: 4. There are 13 residues in the CDR3. Germline V gene data show CDR1 as SQVTM and CDR2 as ANQGSEA. CDR3 region: CSVGDRGTYEQYF. In DNA, the CDR3 is TGCAGCGTCGGGGACAGGGGTACCTACGAGCAGTACTTC.

In regard to this clonotype: Being one base from a much bigger clone, this may be a read error. This chain joins TRBV20-1 and TRBJ2-1; D gene unclear. Trimming cost V 3 bases and J 4 bases, with 4 bases left between them. Germline V gene data show CDR1 as DFQATT and CDR2 as SNEGSKA (reference sequence). The CDR3 consists of 11 residues. This chain's CDR3 is CSASDYNEQFF. In nucleotides, the CDR3 is TGCAGTGCTAGCGATTACAATGAGCAGTTCTTC.